This passage covers 18 T cell receptor beta chains from one sample sequenced in a study of cytomegalovirus exposure and HLA in healthy donors. It was with 60 Vbeta and 13 Jbeta primers that the PCR ran. The repertoire was sequenced with immunoSEQ multiplex PCR; TCRdb's copy has only in-frame clones and lacks some. In the table there are 65,000 to 85,000 clones, roughly 76% of which are singletons. The sequenced sample consisted of PBMCs. These receptors were collected from a male donor in good health and CMV-seropositive.

The rearrangement links TRBV2 to TRBJ2-3; TRBD2 matches at 9 bases. Germline loops: CDR1 SNHLY, CDR2 FYNNEI. The CDR3 covers 15 residues. The J segment lost 3 bases and the V segment lost 5 bases, leaving 6 bases of the junction unmatched. The chain's CDR3 is CASSPGTSSTDTQYF. CDR3 coding DNA: TGTGCCAGCAGTCCCGGGACTAGCTCTACAGATACGCAGTATTTT.

This clone was detected a few times. The genes are TRBV11-2 and TRBJ2-3, with 8 nucleotides matching TRBD2. CDR3 size: 17 residues. V trimming: 0 bases; J trimming: 1 base; junction bases outside the gene matches: 6. Germline CDR1 is SGHAT and CDR2 is FQNNGV. The CDR3 bases are TGTGCCAGCAGCTTAGACACCCGGGAGGGGCGCACAGATACGCAGTATTTT. This gives the protein CASSLDTREGRTDTQYF. Complete variable domain (other parts from reference TRBV11-2 and TRBJ2-3): EAGVAQSPRYKIIEKRQSVAFWCNPISGHATLYWYQQILGQGPKLLIQFQNNGVVDDSQLPKDRFSAERLKGVDSTLKIQPAKLEDSAVYLCASSLDTREGRTDTQYFGPGTRLTVL.

CDR3 sequence (DNA): TGTGCCATCAGCAGTCTTTACGAACAGCCCCAGCATTTT. It encodes CAISSLYEQPQHF. The rearrangement uses TRBV10-3 and TRBJ1-5; no definite D call. V lost 6 bases to trimming and J lost 7 bases, with 13 bases between them. The CDR3 has 13 residues. Germline-derived CDR1 and CDR2 are ENHRY and SYGVKD.

V usage is TRBV29-1 and J usage is TRBJ2-2; 8 nucleotides agree with TRBD1. The J segment lost 0 bases and the V segment lost 7 bases, leaving 4 bases of the junction unmatched. The germline CDR1 and CDR2 sequences are SQVTM and ANQGSEA. The CDR3 loop spans 14 amino acids. CDR3 DNA: TGCAGCGCCTCGGACAGGGCGAACACCGGGGAGCTGTTTTTT. It specifies CSASDRANTGELFF.

The rearrangement joins TRBV2 to TRBJ2-3; 10 positions match TRBD2. Germline assignment: CDR1 SNHLY and CDR2 FYNNEI. This CDR3 is 14 amino acids long. Unmatched junction bases numbered 6, after V lost 6 bases and J lost 6 bases. CDR3 nucleotides: TGTGCCAGCAGACCAGCGGGAGGGCGGGATACGCAGTATTTT. Its translation: CASRPAGGRDTQYF.

The chain links TRBV19 to TRBJ1-3; 9 nucleotides match TRBD1. V shed 6 bases, J shed 1 base, and the junction held 4 bases outside the gene matches. This CDR3 has 15 residues. Germline lookup yields CDR1 LNHDA and CDR2 SQIVND (reference sequence). CDR3 amino acids: CASRDRGLSGNTIYF. The DNA for the CDR3 is TGTGCCAGTAGAGACAGGGGGTTATCTGGAAACACCATATATTTT.

V is TRBV18 and J is TRBJ2-1; D may be TRBD2 (6 bases). The CDR3 totals 16 residues. V was shortened by 0 bases and J by 0 bases, with 9 bases between the two germline ends. Germline assignment: CDR1 KGHSH and CDR2 LQKENI. CDR3 in DNA: TGTGCCAGCTCACCACCGGTCGGGGGCTCCTACAATGAGCAGTTCTTC. Its translation: CASSPPVGGSYNEQFF.

V and J are TRBV19 and TRBJ2-2; 7 positions match TRBD2. Trimming at V came to 1 base and at J to 7 bases, leaving 6 bases not matched to a gene. The CDR3 consists of 15 residues. CDR1 and CDR2 from the germline V gene are LNHDA and SQIVND (reference sequence). The CDR3 DNA reads TGTGCCAGTAGTATAGTGGGGACTAAGGGCGGGGAGCTGTTTTTT. Translation gives CASSIVGTKGGELFF.

This sequence joins TRBV11-2 and TRBJ2-2; 11 nucleotides match TRBD2. The J segment lost 5 bases and the V segment lost 0 bases, leaving 5 bases of the junction unmatched. The CDR3 runs to 17 residues. The germline CDR1 and CDR2 sequences are SGHAT and FQNNGV. For the CDR3, the DNA is TGTGCCAGCAGCTTAGACGGACTAGCGGGCCAGACCGGGGAGCTGTTTTTT. Protein: CASSLDGLAGQTGELFF. Complete variable domain (other parts from reference TRBV11-2 and TRBJ2-2): EAGVAQSPRYKIIEKRQSVAFWCNPISGHATLYWYQQILGQGPKLLIQFQNNGVVDDSQLPKDRFSAERLKGVDSTLKIQPAKLEDSAVYLCASSLDGLAGQTGELFFGEGSRLTVL.

This chain connects TRBV7-3 to TRBJ2-1; 14 bases fit TRBD2. Germline V gene sequence: CDR1 SGHTA, CDR2 FQGTGA. The CDR3 loop spans 17 amino acids. V lost 4 bases, J lost 6 bases, and 8 bases stayed unmatched. The chain's CDR3 is CASSSIPTSGRANEQFF. CDR3 in DNA: TGTGCCAGCAGCTCAATTCCGACTAGCGGGAGGGCCAATGAGCAGTTCTTC. Full variable domain (missing parts from reference TRBV7-3 and TRBJ2-1): GAGVSQTPSNKVTEKGKYVELRCDPISGHTALYWYRQSLGQGPEFLIYFQGTGAADDSGLPNDRFFAVRPEGSVSTLKIQRTERGDSAVYLCASSSIPTSGRANEQFFGPGTRLTVL.

The gene calls are TRBV7-2 and TRBJ2-1, with 9 bases identical to TRBD2. The CDR3 runs 17 residues. Losses at the gene ends were 10 bases for V and 0 bases for J; bases not matched to a gene: 13. Germline V CDR1 and CDR2: SGHTA, FQGNSA. CDR3 sequence: CAIPPRTSASSYNEQFF. The CDR3 region has the DNA TGTGCCATACCCCCTAGGACTAGCGCGAGCTCCTACAATGAGCAGTTCTTC.

The CDR3 DNA reads TGTGCCAGCAGCTTGGAAGAGGGATTTCATTCACCCCTCCACTTT. This codes for CASSLEEGFHSPLHF. The chain is built from TRBV5-6 and TRBJ1-6; D uncertain. Trimming shortened V by 0 bases and J by 8 bases, and 12 bases separated the two germline ends. CDR1 is SGHDT and CDR2 is YYEEEE in the germline V gene. The CDR3 has 15 amino acids.

This sequence joins TRBV9 and TRBJ2-3; 11 bases are shared with TRBD2. This CDR3 spans 16 amino acids. Germline CDR1 SGDLS, CDR2 YYNGEE. V was pared by 0 bases and J by 8 bases, with 8 bases of the junction left unmatched. CDR3 protein: CASSVGVSSGGFTQYF. DNA for the CDR3: TGTGCCAGCAGCGTAGGTGTGTCTAGCGGGGGGTTTACGCAGTATTTT.

The sample holds one count of this clone. CDR3 region: CASSLTQAGGGYTF. CDR3 nucleotide sequence: TGTGCCAGCAGTTTAACCCAAGCAGGGGGTGGCTACACCTTC. The genes are TRBV28 and TRBJ1-2; 7 nucleotides match TRBD1. Germline loops: CDR1 MDHEN, CDR2 SYDVKM. The CDR3 runs 14 residues. With 2 bases clipped from V and 7 bases from J, the junction kept 7 bases outside the gene matches.

The chain has TRBV30 and TRBJ1-5, with a weak D call TRBD1 (5 bases). V lost 1 base to trimming and J lost 6 bases, with 16 bases between them. Germline-derived CDR1 and CDR2 are GTSNPN and SVGIG (reference sequence). This CDR3 contains 15 residues. CDR3 residues: CAWSEGVANSQPQHF. As DNA, the CDR3 is TGTGCCTGGAGTGAAGGGGTGGCAAACAGTCAGCCCCAGCATTTT.

The genes are TRBV4-3 and TRBJ1-6; no clear D. The V end was cut by 1 base, the J end by 0 bases, with 10 bases between. CDR1 is LGHNA, CDR2 YSLEER, per germline. This CDR3 contains 17 residues. This CDR3 is CASSQAAGLSYNSPLHF. The DNA for the CDR3 is TGCGCCAGCAGCCAAGCAGCCGGACTCTCCTATAATTCACCCCTCCACTTT.

This chain uses TRBV5-6 with TRBJ1-5; no clear D gene. From germline, CDR1 is SGHDT and CDR2 YYEEEE. The CDR3 covers 13 residues. Trimming cost V 0 bases and J 4 bases, with 5 bases left between them. The DNA of the CDR3 is TGTGCCAGCAGCTTGGCCGGGAATCAGCCCCAGCATTTT. This gives the protein CASSLAGNQPQHF.

The V and J genes are TRBV5-6 and TRBJ2-1, with D perhaps matching TRBD2 (6 bases). The length of the CDR3 is 13 residues. Germline-derived CDR1 and CDR2 are SGHDT and YYEEEE. The germline V and J ends were trimmed by 4 bases and 9 bases, with 14 bases remaining between them. The DNA for the CDR3 is TGTGCCAGCAGCGCGGGACTCCTACCTGAGCAGTTCTTC. It specifies CASSAGLLPEQFF.